The rows below give T cell receptor beta chains drawn from one sample of a study of T cell responses to AZD1222 COVID-19 vaccine. The table came from immunoSEQ multiplex PCR; TCRdb's copy has only in-frame clones and leaves some out. This sample carries more than 150,000 clones, 91% of them seen once, and the ten largest clones take approximately 4.8%. Here the sequenced sample was peripheral blood, taken on day 0 of AZD1222 vaccination. Receptors originate from an adult in good health. Both conserved end residues are part of each CDR3. Fields, in order: V gene, J gene, CDR3 protein.

TRBV23-1	TRBJ2-7	CASSHFGHPYEQYF
TRBV6-5	TRBJ2-1	CASRAGTISYNEQFF
TRBV27	TRBJ2-7	CASSLVGTTGEQYF
TRBV21-1	TRBJ1-1	CASSLDREGTEAFF
TRBV10-3	TRBJ2-7	CATQHSDGLAYEQYF
TRBV5-5	TRBJ1-2	CASSLAGPEGYTF
TRBV19	TRBJ2-1	CASRVSYSGEQFF
TRBV13	TRBJ2-7	CASSHSKTSSEQYF
TRBV5-1	TRBJ2-1	CASSLSWTGISNEQFF
TRBV2	TRBJ2-1	CASKLAGVRDNEQFF
TRBV7-2	TRBJ2-1	CASSRRGTVNEQFF
TRBV20-1	TRBJ1-1	CSARGRSTAFF
TRBV28	TRBJ1-5	CATNPKETRGNQPQHF
TRBV10-3	TRBJ2-7	CAIRTGGYEQYF
TRBV28	TRBJ1-5	CASSTSRRNSNQPQHF
TRBV6-5	TRBJ2-7	CASSSTGQGAYEQYF